A selection of T cell receptor beta chains follows, all from one sample in a study of PD-L1 blockade in urothelial cancer. The repertoire was sequenced with immunoSEQ multiplex PCR; TCRdb's copy has only in-frame clones and lacks some. The table shows roughly 49,000 clones, with roughly 86% occurring only once. This specimen consisted of PBMCs, obtained around atezolizumab (anti-PD-L1) treatment. These receptors were obtained from a man in his fifties or sixties with urothelial cancer. Both conserved end residues are part of each CDR3. Fields, in order: clone size, D gene, V gene, J gene, CDR3 DNA, CDR3 protein. D genes are given only for firm matches. Rows give clone size only sometimes, using once, few, many, or a class for an expanded clone.

size: -; D: TRBD2; V: TRBV19; J: TRBJ2-7; DNA: TGTGCCAGTAGTATAACTAGCGGCTACGAGCAGTACTTC; CDR3: CASSITSGYEQYF
size: -; D: -; V: TRBV4-3; J: TRBJ1-5; DNA: TGCGCCAGCAGCCAAGATAGGGCGGACACACGAGCCCATAAAGGCAATCAGCCCCAGCATTTT; CDR3: CASSQDRADTRAHKGNQPQHF
size: -; D: TRBD1; V: TRBV6-5; J: TRBJ1-4; DNA: TGTGCCAGCAGGGTGGGACAGGGCTTGGAAAAACTGTTTTTT; CDR3: CASRVGQGLEKLFF
size: -; D: -; V: TRBV30; J: TRBJ1-2; DNA: TGTGCCTGGTTTCAGGACTATGGCTACACCTTC; CDR3: CAWFQDYGYTF
size: -; D: TRBD1; V: TRBV27; J: TRBJ1-6; DNA: TGTGCCAGCAGCCAACCTCGGACAGGGTTCGGTAATTCACCCCTCCACTTT; CDR3: CASSQPRTGFGNSPLHF
size: -; D: TRBD2; V: TRBV19; J: TRBJ2-2; DNA: TGTGCCAGTAGTAGCGGGGGGGCGGTCGGGGAGCTGTTTTTT; CDR3: CASSSGGAVGELFF
size: -; D: TRBD1; V: TRBV6-1; J: TRBJ1-2; DNA: TGTGCCAGCAGTTGGGACAGGGGCTATGGCTACACCTTC; CDR3: CASSWDRGYGYTF
size: -; D: -; V: TRBV7-2; J: TRBJ1-2; DNA: TGTGCCAGCAGTAGACAGGTGATAATTGATGGCTACACCTTC; CDR3: CASSRQVIIDGYTF
size: -; D: -; V: TRBV6-5; J: TRBJ1-1; DNA: TGTGCCAGCATCCCACAGGGAATGAACACTGAAGCTTTCTTT; CDR3: CASIPQGMNTEAFF
size: -; D: -; V: TRBV15; J: TRBJ1-1; DNA: TGTGCCACCAGCAGAGATCGAGTGATGAACACTGAAGCTTTCTTT; CDR3: CATSRDRVMNTEAFF
size: -; D: TRBD2; V: TRBV11-2; J: TRBJ2-3; DNA: TGTGCCAGCAGCCCACGTTCAGCGGGGGGGTACGATACGCAGTATTTT; CDR3: CASSPRSAGGYDTQYF
size: -; D: -; V: TRBV5-1; J: TRBJ1-1; DNA: TGCGCCAGCAAGGCGGGGCCTCTGGACACTGAAGCTTTCTTT; CDR3: CASKAGPLDTEAFF
size: few; D: -; V: TRBV2; J: TRBJ1-1; DNA: TGTGCCAGCAGGGAACAGGGCTTGAACACTGAAGCTTTCTTT; CDR3: CASREQGLNTEAFF
size: -; D: TRBD2; V: TRBV19; J: TRBJ2-2; DNA: TGTGCCAGTAGTATGCCCATCGGGACTAGCGGGCCCGGGGAGCTGTTTTTT; CDR3: CASSMPIGTSGPGELFF
size: -; D: TRBD2; V: TRBV5-1; J: TRBJ2-1; DNA: TGCGCCAGCAGCTTGGAGGTAGCGGGAGGGGTTAAGGATGAGCAGTTCTTC; CDR3: CASSLEVAGGVKDEQFF
size: few; D: TRBD2; V: TRBV19; J: TRBJ2-7; DNA: TGTGCCAGTAGTCCAACCGGGACTAGCGGGAAGAACGAGCAGTACTTC; CDR3: CASSPTGTSGKNEQYF
size: -; D: TRBD1; V: TRBV5-1; J: TRBJ1-4; DNA: TGCGCCAGCAGCTTACGTCCGGGACAGGGACTGGGGAAAAATGAAAAACTGTTTTTT; CDR3: CASSLRPGQGLGKNEKLFF
size: -; D: TRBD1; V: TRBV10-3; J: TRBJ1-5; DNA: TGTGCCATCAGTGAGGAAACAGGGGGACCAGATCAGCCCCAGCATTTT; CDR3: CAISEETGGPDQPQHF
size: -; D: TRBD1; V: TRBV9; J: TRBJ2-5; DNA: TGTGCCAGCAGCGGACACAGGGGAAGAGAGACCCAGTACTTC; CDR3: CASSGHRGRETQYF
size: -; D: -; V: TRBV5-1; J: TRBJ2-7; DNA: TGCGCCAGCAGCTCAACTAGCCCGGGCTACGAGCAGTACTTC; CDR3: CASSSTSPGYEQYF
size: -; D: -; V: TRBV25-1; J: TRBJ2-4; DNA: TGTGCCAGCAGTGAGGTACAGATAAACATTCAGTACTTC; CDR3: CASSEVQINIQYF
size: -; D: TRBD1; V: TRBV30; J: TRBJ1-2; DNA: TGTGCCTGGAGTGGGGGACAGGGGTTAGACTATGGCTACACCTTC; CDR3: CAWSGGQGLDYGYTF
size: -; D: -; V: TRBV9; J: TRBJ2-3; DNA: TGTGCCAGCACCGGGGTTGGCACAGATACGCAGTATTTT; CDR3: CASTGVGTDTQYF
size: -; D: TRBD2; V: TRBV5-1; J: TRBJ2-7; DNA: TGCGCCAGCAGCTTGGGTTCGGGACTAGCTGGATCCTACGAGCAGTACTTC; CDR3: CASSLGSGLAGSYEQYF
size: -; D: -; V: TRBV11-2; J: TRBJ1-4; DNA: TGTGCCAGCAGCTTAGGGGAGCGGAAAATTAATGAAAAACTGTTTTTT; CDR3: CASSLGERKINEKLFF
size: -; D: TRBD1; V: TRBV5-1; J: TRBJ1-2; DNA: TGCGCCAGCAGCTTGCTAGAGACAGGGGGCGATGGCTACACCTTC; CDR3: CASSLLETGGDGYTF
size: -; D: -; V: TRBV7-7; J: TRBJ2-2; DNA: TGTGCTAGCAGCTTAGCGTCCTTTACCGGGGAGCTGTTTTTT; CDR3: CASSLASFTGELFF
size: -; D: -; V: TRBV5-4; J: TRBJ2-7; DNA: TGTGCCAGCAGCATGCTCCAGACAACCTCCTACGAGCAGTACTTC; CDR3: CASSMLQTTSYEQYF
size: -; D: TRBD1; V: TRBV7-9; J: TRBJ2-3; DNA: TGTGCCAGCAGCCCAGGACAGGCTAGCACAGATACGCAGTATTTT; CDR3: CASSPGQASTDTQYF
size: few; D: TRBD1; V: TRBV7-2; J: TRBJ1-5; DNA: TGTGCCAGCAGCGCAAGGGGGCAGGGGGGCTGGGGGAGCAATCAGCCCCAGCATTTT; CDR3: CASSARGQGGWGSNQPQHF
size: -; D: -; V: TRBV2; J: TRBJ2-5; DNA: TGTGCCAGCAGTGAGGAGTTGGAGACCCAGTACTTC; CDR3: CASSEELETQYF
size: -; D: -; V: TRBV5-1; J: TRBJ2-6; DNA: TGCGCCAGCGGCCCGGGTGGGTCTGGGGCCAACGTCCTGACTTTC; CDR3: CASGPGGSGANVLTF
size: -; D: -; V: TRBV4-3; J: TRBJ2-3; DNA: TGCGCCAGCAGCCCGGGATTCCCGCCAGATACGCAGTATTTT; CDR3: CASSPGFPPDTQYF
size: -; D: -; V: TRBV5-6; J: TRBJ2-2; DNA: TGTGCCAGCCGCGACGGGACCGGGGAGCTGTTTTTT; CDR3: CASRDGTGELFF
size: -; D: -; V: TRBV5-4; J: TRBJ1-1; DNA: TGTGCCAGCAGCTTGGCAGGGAACACTGAAGCTTTCTTT; CDR3: CASSLAGNTEAFF
size: -; D: -; V: TRBV5-8; J: TRBJ2-2; DNA: TGTGCCAGCACCCCCTCTCTTTCGAACACCGGGGAGCTGTTTTTT; CDR3: CASTPSLSNTGELFF
size: -; D: -; V: TRBV9; J: TRBJ1-2; DNA: TGTGCCAGCAGCGTAGCTGGCAGGTTAGGCGACTATGGCTACACCTTC; CDR3: CASSVAGRLGDYGYTF
size: -; D: -; V: TRBV5-1; J: TRBJ1-5; DNA: TGCGCCAGCAGCCCGAGCGTGGGGGGACTGGGTCAGCCCCAGCATTTT; CDR3: CASSPSVGGLGQPQHF
size: -; D: TRBD1; V: TRBV10-3; J: TRBJ1-2; DNA: TGTGCCATAGGGACAGGGAACTATGGCTACACCTTC; CDR3: CAIGTGNYGYTF
size: -; D: TRBD1; V: TRBV19; J: TRBJ2-5; DNA: TGTGCCAGTAGTATCGGACAGGGAATAGGGACCCAGTACTTC; CDR3: CASSIGQGIGTQYF
size: -; D: -; V: TRBV11-2; J: TRBJ1-2; DNA: TGTGCCAGCAGCTTAGGGCCTTCCTATGGCTACACCTTC; CDR3: CASSLGPSYGYTF
size: -; D: -; V: TRBV11-3; J: TRBJ2-5; DNA: TGTGCCAGCAGCCGGGGTATGGGAGAGACCCAGTACTTC; CDR3: CASSRGMGETQYF
size: -; D: -; V: TRBV19; J: TRBJ1-3; DNA: TGTGCCAGTAGTACATCGGCTGGAAACACCATATATTTT; CDR3: CASSTSAGNTIYF
size: -; D: -; V: TRBV2; J: TRBJ2-2; DNA: TGTGCCAGCATGAAGGAGGGTAGCGGCACCGGGGAGCTGTTTTTT; CDR3: CASMKEGSGTGELFF
size: -; D: -; V: TRBV7-3; J: TRBJ2-3; DNA: TGTGCCAGCAGCTTTTATGGCAGCACAGATACGCAGTATTTT; CDR3: CASSFYGSTDTQYF
size: once; D: TRBD1; V: TRBV4-2; J: TRBJ2-1; DNA: TGTGCCAGCGGGGGACAGAATTACAATGAGCAGTTCTTC; CDR3: CASGGQNYNEQFF
size: -; D: TRBD1; V: TRBV5-1; J: TRBJ2-1; DNA: TGCGCCAGCAGCTCCCGGACAGGATCGGCTGAGCAGTTCTTC; CDR3: CASSSRTGSAEQFF
size: -; D: TRBD1; V: TRBV4-1; J: TRBJ2-7; DNA: TGCGCCAGCAGCCAGAGAAGAGGACAGGGGGCCTACGAGCAGTACTTC; CDR3: CASSQRRGQGAYEQYF
size: few; D: TRBD1; V: TRBV29-1; J: TRBJ2-7; DNA: TGCAGCGCCTCGGGACAGGGCTCCTACGAGCAGTACTTC; CDR3: CSASGQGSYEQYF
size: -; D: TRBD1; V: TRBV4-1; J: TRBJ1-5; DNA: TGCGCCAGCAGCCAAGATGGGGCAGGGGGTTCCAATCAGCCCCAGCATTTT; CDR3: CASSQDGAGGSNQPQHF
size: -; D: TRBD1; V: TRBV6-1; J: TRBJ2-3; DNA: TGTGCCAGCAGAGCAAGACAGGGGGCAGATACGCAGTATTTT; CDR3: CASRARQGADTQYF
size: -; D: TRBD1; V: TRBV19; J: TRBJ2-7; DNA: TGTGCCAGTAGTCCCCCAGGGGGCCTCGCCCACGAGCAGTACTTC; CDR3: CASSPPGGLAHEQYF
size: -; D: -; V: TRBV2; J: TRBJ1-5; DNA: TGTGCCAGCAGCCGGAACAGGGAGGGTCAGCCCCAGCATTTT; CDR3: CASSRNREGQPQHF
size: -; D: -; V: TRBV2; J: TRBJ1-3; DNA: TGTGCCAGCAGTGAGGGACTGCCTTCTGGAAACACCATATATTTT; CDR3: CASSEGLPSGNTIYF
size: few; D: TRBD2; V: TRBV19; J: TRBJ2-7; DNA: TGTGCCAGTAGTGCCGGACTAGCGGGGTGGGCATCCTACGAGCAGTACTTC; CDR3: CASSAGLAGWASYEQYF